This T cell receptor (beta chain) was sequenced for a study of blood T cells in healthy people across ages. Germline V gene data show CDR1 as MDHEN and CDR2 as SYDVKM. V lost 3 bases, J lost 1 base, and 19 bases lay in between. CDR3 length equals 17 residues. Alongside a J-beta primer mix, a sample-barcoded 5' primer served in a second PCR lasting roughly 6 to 12 cycles. TCRdb reanalysed the 5' RACE reads using MiXCR and keeps one entry per CDR3 protein. This sample has hundreds of thousands of distinct CDR3 sequences, with nearly 60% found just once. General observations from the study: Investigators treated diversity estimates from one million T cells as underestimates. TCR beta diversity was tightly associated with the proportion of naive T cells.

With regard to this clonotype: Antigen: not known.

This clonotype originated in a man in his thirties or forties in good health. Material: blood. V usage is TRBV28 and J usage is TRBJ2-7, with D perhaps matching TRBD2 (5 bases). The CDR3 protein is CASSFNRNMRGSYEQYF. The CDR3 nucleotides are TGTGCCAGCAGTTTCAACCGCAACATGAGAGGGTCCTACGAGCAGTACTTC.